These 4 T cell receptor beta chains came from one sample sequenced in a study of Graves' ophthalmopathy and Graves' hyperthyroidism. RNA transcripts served as template for amplifying TCR beta CDR3 sequences. RT-PCR in the first round used HTBI primers; a second-round multiplex PCR followed. TCRdb itself ran the multiplex PCR reads through MiXCR, one entry per CDR3 protein. This table holds 220,000 or so distinct CDR3 sequences, 20% to 25% found once. The sample consisted of peripheral blood. The source of these receptors is a woman aged 45-59 years with Graves' ophthalmopathy.

In this sample, this clonotype turned up many times. The rearrangement joins TRBV28 to TRBJ2-4, with D perhaps matching TRBD1 (7 bases). The germline V gene has CDR1 MDHEN and CDR2 SYDVKM. V lost 1 base, J lost 7 bases, and 11 bases lay in between. CDR3 length: 14 amino acids. CDR3 residues: CASSLSPGGNIQYF. DNA for the CDR3: TGTGCCAGCAGTTTATCTCCAGGGGGGAACATTCAGTACTTC.

The rearrangement joins TRBV5-1 to TRBJ2-7; 12 nucleotides match TRBD2. The CDR3 is made up of 16 amino acids. V shed 3 bases, J shed 4 bases, and the junction held 8 bases outside the gene matches. Germline-derived CDR1 and CDR2 are SGHRS and YFSETQ. For the CDR3, the DNA is TGCGCCAGCAGCTACCTGACTAGCGGGAGTCATTACGAGCAGTACTTC. Its translation: CASSYLTSGSHYEQYF.

This clonotype was picked up many times. The rearrangement uses TRBV12-3 or TRBV12-4 and TRBJ1-5; 7 nucleotides line up with TRBD1. The CDR3 runs 12 residues. V was clipped by 7 bases and J by 7 bases; unmatched bases: 4. CDR3 in DNA: TGTGCCAGCAAGACAGGGAGGCAGCCCCAGCATTTT. It is translated as CASKTGRQPQHF.

The chain combines TRBV30 with TRBJ1-5; D is perhaps TRBD1 (6 bases). Trimming removed 2 bases at V and 10 bases at J, with 15 bases between. Germline CDR1 and CDR2: GTSNPN and SVGIG (reference sequence). This CDR3 contains 13 residues. Here the CDR3 DNA reads TGTGCCTGGAGTTACAGGGAATCGAAACCCCAGCATTTT. Protein product: CAWSYRESKPQHF.